This T cell receptor (beta chain) was recovered during a study of blood T cell repertoires in COVID-19. The germline gives CDR1 DFQATT, CDR2 SNEGSKA (reference sequence). Losses at the gene ends were 3 bases for V and 8 bases for J; bases not matched to a gene: 8. The CDR3 runs to 14 residues. Using immunoSEQ multiplex PCR, the repertoire was profiled, and TCRdb retains in-frame clones only, with some absent. The sample gives over 200,000 clones, roughly 84% of which show up once; 1.5% to 2% is in the top ten. Sequenced sample: peripheral blood. The TCR sequence derives from a man aged 35 to 55 with active or convalescent COVID-19. V is TRBV20-1 and J is TRBJ2-2, with 8 nucleotides matching TRBD2. The DNA for the CDR3 is TGCAGTGCTAGTCAGAGCGGGAGTGGTGGGGAGCTGTTTTTT. Translating it yields CSASQSGSGGELFF.